This passage covers 27 T cell receptor beta chains from one sample sequenced in a study of blood T cell repertoires in COVID-19. The table came from immunoSEQ multiplex PCR; TCRdb's copy has only in-frame clones and leaves some out. The repertoire holds more than 45,000 clones, with about nine tenths as singletons. What was sequenced was peripheral blood. Receptors were obtained from a woman older than 75 with COVID-19, enrolled during active disease.

The chain carries TRBV6-5 and TRBJ2-5; 8 bases map to TRBD1. The junction had 0 bases not matched to a gene; V was cut back by 2 bases and J by 4 bases. Germline V gene sequence: CDR1 MNHEY, CDR2 SVGAGI. The CDR3 has 13 amino acids. CDR3 in DNA: TGTGCCAGCAGTTACGACAGGGGAGAGACCCAGTACTTC. As protein: CASSYDRGETQYF.

The rearrangement links TRBV6-5 to TRBJ1-1, with D hard to call. This CDR3 is 15 amino acids long. Trimming took off 8 bases at V and 2 bases at J, with 18 bases between the two ends. Germline assignment: CDR1 MNHEY and CDR2 SVGAGI. CDR3 nucleotide sequence: TGTGCCAGCGCCGGGATAGCTCGAGGCAACACTGAAGCTTTCTTT. Translating it yields CASAGIARGNTEAFF.

This clone has just one count. V usage is TRBV6-6 and J usage is TRBJ1-5; 11 nucleotides agree with TRBD1. CDR1 is MNHNY and CDR2 is SVGAGI in the germline V gene (reference sequence). V lost 5 bases to trimming and J lost 1 base; unmatched junction nucleotides: 13. This CDR3 comprises 19 residues. Here the CDR3 DNA reads TGTGCCAGCAGTCATTTAGGACAGGGGGCTGGAAGAAGCAATCAGCCCCAGCATTTT. Translation gives CASSHLGQGAGRSNQPQHF.

The genes are TRBV4-1 and TRBJ1-6; unclear D gene. This CDR3 is 15 amino acids long. Trimming left V 1 base short and J 8 bases short, with 12 bases between. CDR1 and CDR2 from the germline V gene are MGHRA and YSYEKL. CDR3 coding DNA: TGCGCCAGCAGCCAAGTTAGTCCGGGGTATTCACCCCTCCACTTT. It is translated as CASSQVSPGYSPLHF.

This chain joins TRBV2 and TRBJ1-3, with D uncertain. V shed 5 bases and J shed 0 bases, with 11 bases lying between them. Per germline, CDR1 SNHLY and CDR2 FYNNEI. This CDR3 is 15 amino acids long. Here the CDR3 reads CASSTEMISGNTIYF. Here the CDR3 DNA reads TGTGCCAGCAGTACCGAGATGATCTCTGGAAACACCATATATTTT. Based on the CDR3 plus reference TRBV2 and TRBJ1-3, the full variable domain is EPEVTQTPSHQVTQMGQEVILRCVPISNHLYFYWYRQILGQKVEFLVSFYNNEISEKSEIFDDQFSVERPDGSNFTLKIRSTKLEDSAMYFCASSTEMISGNTIYFGEGSWLTVV.

The genes are TRBV7-2 and TRBJ1-6, with D possibly TRBD1 on 6 matching bases. The CDR3 is 20 residues long. CDR1 and CDR2 from the germline V gene are SGHTA and FQGNSA. With 0 bases removed from V and 0 bases from J, the gap between germline ends came to 18 bases. The CDR3 sequence: CASSLARGGDSISYNSPLHF. The CDR3, as DNA: TGTGCCAGCAGCTTAGCACGGGGGGGCGACTCTATCTCCTATAATTCACCCCTCCACTTT. The full variable domain, in which reference TRBV7-2 and TRBJ1-6 provide the parts outside the CDR3, is GAGVSQSPSNKVTEKGKDVELRCDPISGHTALYWYRQSLGQGLEFLIYFQGNSAPDKSGLPSDRFSAERTGGSVSTLTIQRTQQEDSAVYLCASSLARGGDSISYNSPLHFGNGTRLTVT.

This sequence joins TRBV11-2 and TRBJ2-7; D unresolved. Germline CDR1 SGHAT, CDR2 FQNNGV. V lost 4 bases, J lost 8 bases, and 12 bases lay in between. The CDR3 has 12 residues. The chain's CDR3 is CASSSREYKQYF. As DNA, the CDR3 is TGTGCCAGCAGCTCCCGTGAATACAAGCAGTACTTC. The whole variable domain, remainder taken from reference TRBV11-2 and TRBJ2-7, is EAGVAQSPRYKIIEKRQSVAFWCNPISGHATLYWYQQILGQGPKLLIQFQNNGVVDDSQLPKDRFSAERLKGVDSTLKIQPAKLEDSAVYLCASSSREYKQYFGPGTRLTVT.

V usage is TRBV24-1 and J usage is TRBJ2-1; 8 nucleotides align to TRBD2. CDR1 is KGHDR, CDR2 SFDVKD, per germline. Trimming cost V 3 bases and J 2 bases; bases outside gene matches: 5. This CDR3 is 16 amino acids long. The CDR3 bases are TGTGCCACCAGTGATACGGGCGGGGGGACCTACAATGAGCAGTTCTTC. As protein: CATSDTGGGTYNEQFF.

The chain has TRBV30 and TRBJ2-7; no firm D call. The CDR3 totals 11 residues. V lost 8 bases and J lost 2, with 10 bases in between. Looked up from germline, CDR1 is GTSNPN and CDR2 is SVGIG (reference sequence). The CDR3 DNA follows: TGTGCCAGTACAGACACCTACGAGCAGTACTTC. This gives the protein CASTDTYEQYF.

This chain connects TRBV12-3 or TRBV12-4 to TRBJ2-1; weak D call: TRBD2 (6 bases). V was shortened by 6 bases and J by 8 bases, with 14 bases between the two germline ends. This CDR3 is built from 13 residues. This chain's CDR3 is CASSRDSLHEQFF. The DNA for the CDR3 is TGTGCCAGCAGCCGGGACTCCCTCCATGAGCAGTTCTTC.

The chain couples TRBV7-9 to TRBJ2-6, with D possibly TRBD2 on 5 matching bases. The CDR3 has 13 amino acids. V lost 8 bases, J lost 0 bases, and 5 bases lay in between. Looked up from germline, CDR1 is SEHNR and CDR2 is FQNEAQ (reference sequence). The DNA of the CDR3 is TGTGCCAGCGGGAGCTCTGGGGCCAACGTCCTGACTTTC. Its translation is CASGSSGANVLTF.

V is TRBV7-6 and J is TRBJ2-2, with TRBD1 as a possible D gene (7 bases). The germline V gene encodes CDR1 SGHVS and CDR2 FNYEAQ. V was cut by 2 bases and J by 7 bases, with 20 bases left in between. The CDR3 sequence is 17 residues long. CDR3 loop: CASSLLQGGPMGGELFF. CDR3 DNA sequence: TGTGCCAGCAGCTTATTGCAGGGGGGACCCATGGGCGGGGAGCTGTTTTTT.

V usage is TRBV7-7 and J usage is TRBJ2-5; D might be TRBD2 (6 bases). The CDR3 is 16 residues long. The germline gives CDR1 SSHAT, CDR2 FNYEAQ (reference sequence). V was cut by 5 bases and J by 5 bases, with 21 bases left in between. CDR3 region: CASSAIPGVPPETQYF. The CDR3 DNA reads as TGTGCCAGCAGCGCCATCCCGGGGGTCCCACCGGAGACCCAGTACTTC.

The V and J genes are TRBV5-1 and TRBJ2-7; tentative D call: TRBD2 (5 bases). Looked up from germline, CDR1 is SGHRS and CDR2 is YFSETQ. The CDR3 contains 13 residues. V was shortened by 5 bases and J by 1 base, with 10 bases between the two germline ends. This chain's CDR3 is CASSSSRSYEQYF. The CDR3 DNA reads TGCGCCAGCAGTTCTAGCCGGTCCTACGAGCAGTACTTC.

The chain links TRBV7-9 to TRBJ2-5, with TRBD2 matching over 15 bases. The V gene end was trimmed by 1 base and the J gene end by 3 bases; junction bases not matched to a gene: 3. The CDR3 runs to 17 residues. Per the germline V gene, CDR1 is SEHNR and CDR2 is FQNEAQ (reference sequence). The CDR3 nucleotides read TGTGCCAGCAGCTTAGGGACTAGCGGGGGGGCCGAAGAGACCCAGTACTTC. It translates to CASSLGTSGGAEETQYF.

The V gene is TRBV11-2, the J gene TRBJ2-7, with TRBD1 matching 7 bases. CDR3 length: 13 amino acids. Trimming cost V 7 bases and J 1 base; bases outside gene matches: 4. Germline V CDR1 and CDR2: SGHAT, FQNNGV. CDR3 in DNA: TGTGCCAGCACCAGGACAGGATCCTACGAGCAGTACTTC. Translated, it gives CASTRTGSYEQYF.

The DNA for the CDR3 is TGCGCCAGCGGTCCCGGGGACAGAATATATGGCTACACCTTC. It is translated as CASGPGDRIYGYTF. This chain joins TRBV10-2 and TRBJ1-2; TRBD1 matches 7 bases. CDR3 length: 14 residues. Germline assignment: CDR1 WSHSY and CDR2 SAAADI. The V and J ends lost 8 bases and 5 bases, in that order; junction bases with no gene match: 11.

CDR3 sequence (DNA): TGTGCCAGCTCACCATTGGTAGCGAACACTGAAGCTTTCTTT. As protein: CASSPLVANTEAFF. This sequence joins TRBV18 and TRBJ1-1, with D hard to call. There are 14 residues in the CDR3. Germline CDR1 and CDR2: KGHSH and LQKENI. Trimming left V 2 bases short and J 1 base short, with 8 bases between.

The CDR3: CASSLSGYTQYF. The CDR3 DNA sequence: TGTGCCAGCAGTTTGTCCGGGTACACGCAGTATTTT. The chain links TRBV12-3 or TRBV12-4 to TRBJ2-3; D is unclear. V was pared by 3 bases and J by 9 bases, with 10 bases between. The CDR3 extends over 12 amino acids.

The chain employs TRBV9 and TRBJ1-6, with TRBD1 matching 10 bases. V lost 4 bases, J lost 9 bases, and 13 bases stayed unmatched. The CDR3 runs to 17 residues. The germline V gene encodes CDR1 SGDLS and CDR2 YYNGEE. The CDR3 protein is CASSPRQGAAQGSPLHF. DNA for the CDR3: TGTGCCAGCAGCCCCCGACAGGGGGCAGCCCAAGGTTCACCCCTCCACTTT.

The chain recombines TRBV7-9 with TRBJ1-4; unclear D gene. Per germline, CDR1 SEHNR and CDR2 FQNEAQ (reference sequence). The CDR3 contains 17 residues. The germline V and J ends were trimmed by 1 base and 5 bases, with 17 bases remaining between them. The CDR3 DNA reads TGTGCCAGCAGCTTAGAAGGGCTCGGACTTAAAAATGAAAAACTGTTTTTT. This codes for CASSLEGLGLKNEKLFF.

V and J are TRBV2 and TRBJ1-6; 7 positions agree with TRBD1. Germline assignment: CDR1 SNHLY and CDR2 FYNNEI. Unmatched junction bases numbered 2, after V lost 4 bases and J lost 8 bases. This CDR3 spans 13 amino acids. CDR3 DNA: TGTGCCAGCAGTGGACAGGGTGATTCACCCCTCCACTTT. Its translation: CASSGQGDSPLHF. Based on the CDR3 plus reference TRBV2 and TRBJ1-6, the full variable domain is EPEVTQTPSHQVTQMGQEVILRCVPISNHLYFYWYRQILGQKVEFLVSFYNNEISEKSEIFDDQFSVERPDGSNFTLKIRSTKLEDSAMYFCASSGQGDSPLHFGNGTRLTVT.

The V and J genes are TRBV5-1 and TRBJ2-5; 10 positions match TRBD1. Germline CDR1 SGHRS, CDR2 YFSETQ. The CDR3 length is 17 residues. Trimming cost V 3 bases and J 1 base; bases outside gene matches: 9. The CDR3, as DNA: TGCGCCAGCAGCTCCGGGGACAGGGGCCACTTCCAAGAGACCCAGTACTTC. Its translation is CASSSGDRGHFQETQYF.

The rearrangement uses TRBV3-1 (or the pseudogene TRBV3-2) and TRBJ2-5; 10 bases are a match to TRBD1. The ends lost 4 bases at V and 5 bases at J; junction bases unmatched: 7. Germline CDR1 LGHDT, CDR2 YNNKEL (reference sequence). The CDR3 is 15 residues long. Here the CDR3 DNA reads TGTGCCAGCAGCCTCCGACAGGGGGCGGTGGAGACCCAGTACTTC. Its protein is CASSLRQGAVETQYF.

The chain uses TRBV11-3 and TRBJ2-1; 11 bases fit TRBD2. The CDR3 is 15 residues long. With V trimmed by 4 bases and J by 2 bases, 1 base remained unmatched. Germline assignment: CDR1 SGHNT and CDR2 YENEEA. CDR3: CASSSTSGAYNEQFF. DNA of the CDR3: TGTGCCAGCAGCTCGACTAGCGGGGCCTACAATGAGCAGTTCTTC.

The rearrangement uses TRBV2 and TRBJ1-2, with 10 bases that match TRBD1. With V trimmed by 4 bases and J by 8 bases, 10 bases remained unmatched. Germline lookup yields CDR1 SNHLY and CDR2 FYNNEI. This CDR3 spans 15 amino acids. The CDR3 nucleotides are TGTGCCAGCAGTGTTGCGTTAGGGACAGGGGACGGCTACACCTTC. Encoded protein: CASSVALGTGDGYTF.

The V call is TRBV6-4, the J call TRBJ2-3, with D possibly matching TRBD1 (6 bases). CDR1 is MRHNA, CDR2 SNTAGT, per germline. The CDR3 has 13 residues. The V and J ends lost 2 bases and 10 bases respectively, with 13 bases between them. CDR3 residues: CASSDPAGAAQYF. The CDR3 DNA reads TGTGCCAGCAGTGACCCTGCAGGGGCTGCGCAGTATTTT.